These 11 T cell receptor beta chains were sequenced from one sample in a study of blood T cell repertoires in COVID-19. Repertoires were generated with immunoSEQ multiplex PCR, while TCRdb's copy carries only in-frame clones and drops some. This table holds 45,000 to 50,000 clones, roughly nine tenths found once. The specimen was peripheral blood. The receptors were sampled from a human donor in a cohort sampled during active COVID-19.

The chain has TRBV12-3 or TRBV12-4 and TRBJ1-6, with 8 bases lining up with TRBD1. The CDR3 has 13 residues. V dropped 6 bases and J dropped 8; count of bases not matched to a gene: 3. CDR3 amino acids: CASRRQGYSPLHF. The DNA for the CDR3 is TGTGCCAGCAGGAGACAGGGGTATTCACCCCTCCACTTT.

The chain employs TRBV4-1 and TRBJ2-1, with 15 bases that match TRBD2. The CDR3 is 17 amino acids. With V trimmed by 4 bases and J by 3 bases, 4 bases remained unmatched. Germline V gene lookup returns CDR1 MGHRA and CDR2 YSYEKL. The CDR3 region is CASSPGLAGGHYNEQFF. Written as DNA, the CDR3 is TGCGCCAGCAGCCCTGGACTAGCGGGGGGGCACTACAATGAGCAGTTCTTC.

The chain carries TRBV19 and TRBJ1-1, with D maybe TRBD1 (6 bases). Germline V gene sequence: CDR1 LNHDA, CDR2 SQIVND (reference sequence). V lost 6 bases and J 1 base, leaving 12 bases between the germline ends. There are 14 residues in the CDR3. This CDR3 is CASRQGWTNTEAFF. The CDR3 DNA is TGTGCCAGTAGACAGGGTTGGACGAACACTGAAGCTTTCTTT.

The V call is TRBV2, the J call TRBJ2-1; 7 positions match TRBD1. Germline V lookup: CDR1 SNHLY, CDR2 FYNNEI. This CDR3 region has 16 residues. V was clipped by 2 bases and J by 4 bases; unmatched bases: 8. The CDR3 here is CASSEKWDSGYNEQFF. CDR3 DNA sequence: TGTGCCAGCAGTGAAAAATGGGACAGTGGATACAATGAGCAGTTCTTC.

The rearrangement links TRBV5-1 to TRBJ2-4; 9 bases match TRBD1. Germline loops: CDR1 SGHRS, CDR2 YFSETQ. The CDR3 covers 14 residues. V was clipped by 2 bases and J by 6 bases; unmatched bases: 3. The CDR3 sequence is CASSLPGQGNIQYF. The CDR3 region has the DNA TGCGCCAGCAGCTTACCGGGACAGGGAAACATTCAGTACTTC.

The V gene is TRBV7-3, the J gene TRBJ2-2; TRBD2 agrees at 12 bases. Germline CDR1 SGHTA, CDR2 FQGTGA. The junction had 7 bases not matched to a gene; V was cut back by 1 base and J by 4 bases. The CDR3 sequence is 18 residues long. In DNA, the CDR3 is TGTGCCAGCAGCTTAAGACTAGCGGGGGACCGGGGCACCGGGGAGCTGTTTTTT. Amino acid sequence: CASSLRLAGDRGTGELFF.

This clone was picked up one time. V usage is TRBV3-1 (or the pseudogene TRBV3-2) and J usage is TRBJ1-1, with D possibly being TRBD1 (6 bases). This CDR3 spans 15 amino acids. Germline loops: CDR1 LGHDT, CDR2 YNNKEL (reference sequence). Trimming took off 4 bases at V and 7 bases at J, with 19 bases between the two ends. CDR3 residues: CASSREIGTSFEAFF. The CDR3 DNA sequence: TGTGCCAGCAGCCGAGAAATCGGGACATCGTTTGAAGCTTTCTTT.

The chain employs TRBV12-3 or TRBV12-4 and TRBJ1-2; D gene ambiguous. Trimming pared 9 bases from V and 7 bases from J, leaving 6 bases between. This CDR3 region has 9 residues. The DNA for the CDR3 is TGTGCCAGGATAGTTGGCTACACCTTC. Its protein is CARIVGYTF.

The genes are TRBV30 and TRBJ1-2; D remains unclear. The CDR3 totals 14 residues. The germline V gene encodes CDR1 GTSNPN and CDR2 SVGIG (reference sequence). The V gene lost 0 bases and the J gene lost 4 bases, with 12 bases spanning the gap. CDR3 sequence (DNA): TGTGCCTGGAGTGTTAGGGAGAAAGTCTATGGCTACACCTTC. Translation gives CAWSVREKVYGYTF.

This clone was detected once. The rearrangement links TRBV5-1 to TRBJ1-4; 7 bases match TRBD1. This CDR3 has 15 amino acids. V was clipped by 0 bases and J by 7 bases; unmatched bases: 6. CDR1 is SGHRS, CDR2 YFSETQ, per germline. The DNA of the CDR3 is TGCGCCAGCAGCTTGGAAGGGACAGACCCTGAAAAACTGTTTTTT. Translated, it gives CASSLEGTDPEKLFF.

The chain carries TRBV6-6 and TRBJ2-1; TRBD1 aligns across 10 bases. The V gene end was trimmed by 0 bases and the J gene end by 6 bases; junction bases not matched to a gene: 5. CDR3 length equals 16 residues. The germline gives CDR1 MNHNY, CDR2 SVGAGI (reference sequence). The CDR3 region has the DNA TGTGCCAGCAGTTACTCTCCGGGACAGGGGTCCAATGAGCAGTTCTTC. Amino acid sequence: CASSYSPGQGSNEQFF.